The 32 T cell receptor beta chains below come from one sample, sequenced in a study of T cell therapy after organ transplantation. Their recognized antigens are unknown. Only in-frame clones appear in the TCRdb table, and some are missing; sequencing was by immunoSEQ multiplex PCR. The sample shows over 45,000 clones, less than 95% of them seen only once. This sample comprised CD8+ T cells from blood, obtained before autologous CMV-specific T cell therapy. The receptors shown here come from a human patient who had received a solid organ transplant and had CMV disease.

Details on this clone: The junction does not match germline at one end; this may be a read error. V and J are TRBV5-4 and TRBJ2-7; 8 bases fit TRBD1. Germline V gene data show CDR1 as SGHNT and CDR2 as YYREEE (reference sequence). CDR3 length equals 14 residues. The CDR3 protein is CASSQGQGANEQYF. The CDR3 nucleotides are TGCGCCAGCAGCCAAGGGCAGGGGGCTAACGAGCAGTACTTC.

V usage is TRBV4-3 and J usage is TRBJ2-2, with unresolved D. This CDR3 comprises 14 residues. V lost 0 bases and J lost 3, with 5 bases in between. Germline CDR1 is LGHNA and CDR2 is YSLEER. As DNA, the CDR3 is TGCGCCAGCAGCCAAGATTACTACACCGGGGAGCTGTTTTTT. Translating gives CASSQDYYTGELFF.

The chain couples TRBV5-1 to TRBJ2-2; TRBD2 might be the D (6 bases). The CDR3 has 17 residues. CDR1 and CDR2 (germline): SGHRS, YFSETQ. Trimming stripped 4 bases from V and 0 bases from J, with 16 bases between. As DNA, the CDR3 is TGCGCCAGCAGCCCCCGCGGGGCGGACGCGAACACCGGGGAGCTGTTTTTT. It specifies CASSPRGADANTGELFF.

The J gene is TRBJ1-2, the V gene TRBV7-9, with a tentative D call TRBD1 (5 bases). Per germline, CDR1 SEHNR and CDR2 FQNEAQ (reference sequence). This CDR3 is 16 amino acids long. The ends were cut back, 3 bases at V and 0 bases at J, with 14 bases in the middle. Here the CDR3 reads CASSFYLGTANYGYTF. The CDR3 DNA follows: TGTGCCAGCAGCTTCTACCTAGGGACGGCTAACTATGGCTACACCTTC.

The sample holds one count of this clone. As DNA, the CDR3 is TGTGCCAGCAGTTACTCGGAAAGTAAAGAGCAGTTCTTC. Residues: CASSYSESKEQFF. The chain employs TRBV6-5 and TRBJ2-1; D gene uncertain. The CDR3 consists of 13 residues. Trimming shortened V by 0 bases and J by 10 bases, and 10 bases separated the two germline ends. Germline V gene lookup returns CDR1 MNHEY and CDR2 SVGAGI.

This rearrangement joins TRBV27 to TRBJ2-1; 10 positions match TRBD2. J was trimmed by 7 bases and V by 6 bases; bases with no gene match: 9. Per germline, CDR1 MNHEY and CDR2 SMNVEV (reference sequence). This CDR3 contains 15 residues. In DNA form, the CDR3 reads TGTGCCAGCAGCTCCAGCGGGAGGGCCTTAAATGAGCAGTTCTTC. It is translated as CASSSSGRALNEQFF.

This clone was seen just once. This chain uses TRBV4-2 with TRBJ2-7, with 10 positions matching TRBD2. With V trimmed by 4 bases and J by 3 bases, 3 bases remained unmatched. CDR1 LGHNA and CDR2 YNFKEQ come from the germline V gene. The CDR3 consists of 14 residues. CDR3 loop: CASSPGTSDYEQYF. CDR3 coding DNA: TGTGCCAGCAGCCCTGGGACTAGCGACTACGAGCAGTACTTC.

In DNA, the CDR3 is TGTGCCAGCAGCATAGACAGGGAAGGCGGCGAGCAGTACTTC. Residues: CASSIDREGGEQYF. The chain employs TRBV13 and TRBJ2-7; 7 bases agree with TRBD1. V trimming: 5 bases; J trimming: 6 bases; junction bases outside the gene matches: 10. Germline V gene sequence: CDR1 PRHDT, CDR2 FYEKMQ (reference sequence). The CDR3 loop spans 14 amino acids.

The chain links TRBV4-1 to TRBJ1-5; maybe TRBD1 (6 bases). Looked up from germline, CDR1 is MGHRA and CDR2 is YSYEKL. This CDR3 comprises 15 residues. Trimming took 0 bases from V and 5 from J, leaving 11 bases between them. The CDR3 loop reads CASSQDGGRDQPQHF. CDR3 DNA: TGCGCCAGCAGCCAAGATGGGGGGCGGGATCAGCCCCAGCATTTT.

The V call is TRBV29-1, the J call TRBJ2-7; no reliable D call. The germline V gene has CDR1 SQVTM and CDR2 ANQGSEA. Trimming left V 6 bases short and J 2 bases short, with 8 bases between. The CDR3 totals 11 residues. The CDR3 bases are TGCAGCGTCTGGATGGCCTACGAGCAGTACTTC. It yields the protein CSVWMAYEQYF.

The J gene is TRBJ2-7, the V gene TRBV6-6; either TRBD1 or TRBD2 may supply D (5 bases each). CDR1 is MNHNY and CDR2 is SVGAGI in the germline V gene (reference sequence). The CDR3 is 11 amino acids. V lost 7 bases to trimming and J lost 7 bases, with 11 bases between them. The CDR3 is CASMGTGEQYF. CDR3 DNA: TGTGCCAGCATGGGGACGGGGGAGCAGTACTTC.

This clone appeared once. CDR3: CAWSSQRRTDTQYF. The CDR3 region has the DNA TGTGCCTGGAGTAGCCAACGTCGCACAGATACGCAGTATTTT. The J gene is TRBJ2-3, the V gene TRBV30, with D unresolved. The CDR3 spans 14 residues. The V end lost 2 bases, the J end lost 1 base, and 10 bases lay between the germline ends. Germline V gene data show CDR1 as GTSNPN and CDR2 as SVGIG (reference sequence).

This chain uses TRBV10-3 with TRBJ2-1; 10 bases match TRBD2. The junction had 3 bases not matched to a gene; V was cut back by 2 bases and J by 2 bases. Germline V CDR1 and CDR2: ENHRY, SYGVKD. The CDR3 is 16 residues long. CDR3 region: CAISETSGRAYNEQFF. DNA for the CDR3: TGTGCCATCAGTGAGACAAGCGGGAGGGCCTACAATGAGCAGTTCTTC.

The chain recombines TRBV7-8 with TRBJ1-4, with 7 bases lining up with TRBD1. CDR1 is SGHVS, CDR2 FQNEAQ, per germline. The ends lost 6 bases at V and 7 bases at J; junction bases unmatched: 17. The CDR3 length is 17 residues. The DNA for the CDR3 is TGTGCCAGCAGTCAAGCGACCCGGACAGGATTCGGTGAAAAACTGTTTTTT. It codes for CASSQATRTGFGEKLFF. The full variable domain, with the rest looked up from reference TRBV7-8 and TRBJ1-4, is GAGVSQSPRYKVAKRGQDVALRCDPISGHVSLFWYQQALGQGPEFLTYFQNEAQLDKSGLPSDRFFAERPEGSVSTLKIQRTQQEDSAVYLCASSQATRTGFGEKLFFGSGTQLSVL.

The chain joins TRBV4-3 to TRBJ2-2; weak D call: TRBD1 (6 bases). This CDR3 is built from 15 residues. V was clipped by 1 base and J by 3 bases, with 9 bases between them. The germline CDR1 and CDR2 sequences are LGHNA and YSLEER. In nucleotides, the CDR3 is TGCGCCAGCAGCCAAGCCAGGGGAGACACCGGGGAGCTGTTTTTT. It encodes CASSQARGDTGELFF.

The chain joins TRBV7-9 to TRBJ2-5, with unresolved D. CDR3 length: 13 residues. Trimming removed 1 base at V and 1 base at J, with 4 bases between. Germline lookup yields CDR1 SEHNR and CDR2 FQNEAQ (reference sequence). This chain's CDR3 is CASSLVIQETQYF. The CDR3 nucleotides read TGTGCCAGCAGCTTAGTTATCCAAGAGACCCAGTACTTC.

This chain uses TRBV5-6 with TRBJ2-7; perhaps TRBD1 as D (5 bases). V lost 2 bases and J 1 base, leaving 13 bases between the germline ends. Germline V lookup: CDR1 SGHDT, CDR2 YYEEEE. The CDR3 runs to 15 residues. CDR3 coding DNA: TGTGCCAGCAGCTTCAGGGTTCCGATTTCCTACGAGCAGTACTTC. It translates to CASSFRVPISYEQYF. Drawing the rest from reference TRBV5-6 and TRBJ2-7, the complete variable domain is DAGVTQSPTHLIKTRGQQVTLRCSPKSGHDTVSWYQQALGQGPQFIFQYYEEEERQRGNFPDRFSGHQFPNYSSELNVNALLLGDSALYLCASSFRVPISYEQYFGPGTRLTVT.

The chain joins TRBV11-2 to TRBJ2-5; D possibly corresponds to TRBD2 (6 bases). Deletions cut 8 bases from V and 4 bases from J, with 14 bases between. The length of the CDR3 is 13 residues. Germline V gene data show CDR1 as SGHAT and CDR2 as FQNNGV. CDR3 bases: TGTGCCAGCCTACACCACGGGGGAGAGACCCAGTACTTC. Translating gives CASLHHGGETQYF.

This sequence joins TRBV7-2 and TRBJ2-7; 9 nucleotides align to TRBD2. The length of the CDR3 is 16 residues. Germline V gene sequence: CDR1 SGHTA, CDR2 FQGNSA. The ends lost 1 base at V and 2 bases at J; junction bases unmatched: 6. The CDR3 nucleotides read TGTGCCAGCAGCTTAGTGGCGGGGGGGTTAGCCTACGAGCAGTACTTC. Translated, it gives CASSLVAGGLAYEQYF.

V usage is TRBV5-1 and J usage is TRBJ1-1, with 8 nucleotides matching TRBD1. The CDR3 has 16 amino acids. Germline assignment: CDR1 SGHRS and CDR2 YFSETQ. The ends lost 4 bases at V and 3 bases at J; junction bases unmatched: 11. For the CDR3, the DNA is TGCGCCAGCAGCCCAGTCACCAGGGGGCCCCACACTGAAGCTTTCTTT. Translated: CASSPVTRGPHTEAFF.

This sequence joins TRBV5-1 and TRBJ2-7; D not resolved. Trimming stripped 4 bases from V and 6 bases from J, with 11 bases between. This CDR3 region has 12 residues. The germline CDR1 and CDR2 sequences are SGHRS and YFSETQ. The CDR3 DNA is TGCGCCAGCAGCCTGGGGTATCTCGAGCAGTACTTC. Its translation is CASSLGYLEQYF.

The V gene is TRBV6-5, the J gene TRBJ2-7, with unresolved D. Trimming pared 8 bases from V and 5 bases from J, leaving 10 bases between. The CDR3 has 11 amino acids. Germline assignment: CDR1 MNHEY and CDR2 SVGAGI. The CDR3 sequence: CASLKGDEQYF. CDR3 sequence (DNA): TGTGCCAGCCTTAAAGGCGACGAGCAGTACTTC.

The CDR3 here is CASSLDPGTGPGYGYTF. CDR3 bases: TGCGCCAGCAGCTTGGATCCGGGGACAGGGCCTGGCTATGGCTACACCTTC. This rearrangement joins TRBV5-1 to TRBJ1-2; 9 bases are shared with TRBD1. The germline V gene has CDR1 SGHRS and CDR2 YFSETQ. The CDR3 consists of 17 residues. Germline trimming cut 0 bases from V and 4 bases from J; bases unmatched to any gene: 10.

The gene calls are TRBV28 and TRBJ2-7, with D possibly being TRBD2 (5 bases). The CDR3 spans 12 residues. In germline, CDR1 is MDHEN, CDR2 SYDVKM. V was pared by 3 bases and J by 4 bases, with 7 bases between. The chain's CDR3 is CASSLSGYEQYF. The CDR3, as DNA: TGTGCCAGCAGTTTGTCGGGGTACGAGCAGTACTTC.

The CDR3 protein is CASSPEVGPHYEQYF. The CDR3 DNA reads as TGCGCCAGCAGCCCTGAGGTGGGTCCTCACTACGAGCAGTACTTC. This chain uses TRBV4-1 with TRBJ2-7; no reliable D call. V lost 4 bases and J 3 bases, leaving 16 bases between the germline ends. The germline V gene has CDR1 MGHRA and CDR2 YSYEKL. The CDR3 spans 15 residues.

This rearrangement joins TRBV7-2 to TRBJ2-3; TRBD2 is a possible D gene (5 bases). Germline assignment: CDR1 SGHTA and CDR2 FQGNSA. CDR3 length: 16 residues. Trimming took off 0 bases at V and 6 bases at J, with 16 bases between the two ends. The DNA of the CDR3 is TGTGCCAGCAGCTTAGCGCGGGCCCATACCAGGGATACGCAGTATTTT. Translation gives CASSLARAHTRDTQYF.

For the CDR3, the DNA is TGCGCCAGCAGCTTGGTGGTTGGCACCGGGGAGCTGTTTTTT. Protein sequence: CASSLVVGTGELFF. The gene calls are TRBV5-1 and TRBJ2-2; D not resolved. The CDR3 spans 14 residues. Trimming pared 0 bases from V and 4 bases from J, leaving 7 bases between. In germline, CDR1 is SGHRS, CDR2 YFSETQ.

This chain connects TRBV2 to TRBJ2-3; 12 bases are shared with TRBD2. Per germline, CDR1 SNHLY and CDR2 FYNNEI. V shed 6 bases, J shed 1 base, and the junction held 8 bases outside the gene matches. The CDR3 length is 17 residues. The DNA for the CDR3 is TGTGCCAGCAGCGGTGGGACTAGCGGGTGGGGCACAGATACGCAGTATTTT. It translates to CASSGGTSGWGTDTQYF. Filled out from reference TRBV2 and TRBJ2-3, the complete variable domain reads EPEVTQTPSHQVTQMGQEVILRCVPISNHLYFYWYRQILGQKVEFLVSFYNNEISEKSEIFDDQFSVERPDGSNFTLKIRSTKLEDSAMYFCASSGGTSGWGTDTQYFGPGTRLTVL.

The chain uses TRBV28 and TRBJ1-2, with 9 bases identical to TRBD1. After removal of 8 bases from V and 6 bases from J, the junction contained 16 bases not matched to a gene. The germline V gene encodes CDR1 MDHEN and CDR2 SYDVKM. The CDR3 has 16 residues. CDR3 bases: TGTGCCAGCGTACCGTTGCCGGGACAGGGAGAGGATGGCTACACCTTC. Encoded protein: CASVPLPGQGEDGYTF.

The chain carries TRBV6-5 and TRBJ2-2, with TRBD1 matching 10 bases. Germline V gene data show CDR1 as MNHEY and CDR2 as SVGAGI. Trimming removed 4 bases from V and 7 bases from J; junction bases left unmatched: 6. The CDR3 is 15 residues long. The CDR3 DNA reads as TGTGCCAGCAGTTGGGGGACAGGGGCTGGCGGGGAGCTGTTTTTT. Amino acids: CASSWGTGAGGELFF.

The CDR3 region has the DNA TGTGCCAGCAGTAACGGACGGGAGGGCTACACCTTC. It is translated as CASSNGREGYTF. The V and J genes are TRBV27 and TRBJ1-2, with D unclear. V lost 5 bases, J lost 8 bases, and 12 bases lay in between. Germline V lookup: CDR1 MNHEY, CDR2 SMNVEV (reference sequence). The CDR3 contains 12 residues.

J is TRBJ1-1 and V is TRBV19; weak D call: TRBD1 (6 bases). The CDR3 has 12 residues. With 9 bases removed from V and 3 bases from J, the gap between germline ends came to 11 bases. Germline CDR1 and CDR2: LNHDA and SQIVND (reference sequence). In nucleotides, the CDR3 is TGTGCCAGCACACAGGGTTACACTGAAGCTTTCTTT. Protein product: CASTQGYTEAFF.